This TCR beta chain came from a study of ipilimumab plus nivolumab after autologous stem cell transplantation. Libraries were prepared by immunoSEQ multiplex PCR; TCRdb keeps only in-frame clonotypes and omits some of them. This table has more than 15,000 clones, roughly 80% appearing once. This CDR3 is 14 amino acids long. Trimming took off 6 bases at V and 2 bases at J, with 13 bases between the two ends. Germline V gene lookup returns CDR1 LNHDA and CDR2 SQIVND (reference sequence). General study results and limits: TCR repertoire, Treg phenotype and gut microbiota reportedly support more study of this approach.

Concerning this clone itself: Its antigen is unidentified.

The material was PBMCs, obtained in a trial of ipilimumab plus nivolumab as post-transplant consolidation. The V gene is TRBV19, the J gene TRBJ1-1, with a possible D match to TRBD1 (6 bases). This TCR derives from a male donor with diffuse large B-cell lymphoma. The CDR3 region is CASRPGTPNTEAFF. The CDR3, as DNA: TGTGCCAGTAGGCCCGGGACACCCAACACTGAAGCTTTCTTT.